This T cell receptor beta chain was profiled in a study of monozygotic twins with inflammatory bowel disease. Study-wide findings and caveats: Among twins, concordant and discordant pairs did not differ in repertoire similarity, possibly from limited power.

TCRdb reanalyzed the 5' RACE reads and collapses them to one entry per CDR3 protein, without DNA. The sample has hundreds of thousands of distinct CDR3 sequences. CDR3 length: 15 residues. CDR1 and CDR2 (germline): KGHDR, SFDVKD. Concerning this clonotype: The antigen is unknown.

The specimen sequenced was blood. The gene calls are TRBV24-1 and TRBJ2-7; TCRdb selects TRBD1, and the lack of DNA leaves this call unchecked. The receptor was derived from a human donor with ulcerative colitis or Crohn's disease, or a healthy co-twin of an affected twin (not recorded which). CDR3 amino acids: CAASDPADPVGEQYF.